This T cell receptor beta chain was obtained from a study of cytomegalovirus exposure and HLA in healthy donors. Points from the study as a whole: Associated with HLA alleles at 0.05 false discovery rate in a later analysis were 16,951 TCR beta sequences.

The PCR contained 60 Vbeta and 13 Jbeta primers. Libraries were prepared by immunoSEQ multiplex PCR; TCRdb keeps only in-frame clonotypes and omits some of them. The top ten clones hold around 2.3% of a sample with around 94,000 clones, roughly 80% of them seen once. Worth noting for this clone: Its cognate antigen is unknown.

Per germline, CDR1 SGDLS and CDR2 YYNGEE. This CDR3 has 15 residues. Deletions cut 0 bases from V and 6 bases from J, with 10 bases between. The sample comprised PBMCs. This chain joins TRBV9 and TRBJ1-6; D is unresolved. The TCR was taken from a man aged 18 to 29 in good health and CMV-seronegative. DNA for the CDR3: TGTGCCAGCAGCGTAGGGGCACAGTCTAATTCACCCCTCCACTTT. Protein sequence: CASSVGAQSNSPLHF.